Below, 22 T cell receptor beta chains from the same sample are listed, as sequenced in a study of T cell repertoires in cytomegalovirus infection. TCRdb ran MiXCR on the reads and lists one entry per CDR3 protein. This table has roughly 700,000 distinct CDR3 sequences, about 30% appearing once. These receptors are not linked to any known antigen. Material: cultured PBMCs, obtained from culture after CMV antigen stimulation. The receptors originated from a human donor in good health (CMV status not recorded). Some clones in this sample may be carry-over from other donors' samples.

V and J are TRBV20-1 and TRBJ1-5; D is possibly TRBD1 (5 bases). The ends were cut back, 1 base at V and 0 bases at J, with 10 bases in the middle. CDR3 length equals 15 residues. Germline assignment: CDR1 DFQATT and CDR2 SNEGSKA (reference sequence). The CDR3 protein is CSARANRGSNQPQHF. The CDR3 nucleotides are TGCAGTGCTAGAGCGAATAGGGGTAGCAATCAGCCCCAGCATTTT.

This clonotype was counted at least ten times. This CDR3 is CASSPSGTDTQYF. The CDR3 DNA reads TGTGCCAGCAGCCCCTCGGGTACAGATACGCAGTATTTT. The V and J genes are TRBV7-6 and TRBJ2-3; no clear D. Trimming took 5 bases from V and 3 from J, leaving 9 bases between them. Germline lookup yields CDR1 SGHVS and CDR2 FNYEAQ. CDR3 length equals 13 residues. The full variable domain, completed using reference TRBV7-6 and TRBJ2-3, is GAGVSQSPRYKVTKRGQDVALRCDPISGHVSLYWYRQALGQGPEFLTYFNYEAQQDKSGLPNDRFSAERPEGSISTLTIQRTEQRDSAMYRCASSPSGTDTQYFGPGTRLTVL.

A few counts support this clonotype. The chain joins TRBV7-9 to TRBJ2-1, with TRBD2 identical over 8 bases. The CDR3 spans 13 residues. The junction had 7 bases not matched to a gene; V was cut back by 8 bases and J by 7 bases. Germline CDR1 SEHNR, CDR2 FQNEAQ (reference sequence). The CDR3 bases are TGTGCCAGCTCGCGGGAGGTAGGAAATGAGCAGTTCTTC. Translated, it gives CASSREVGNEQFF.

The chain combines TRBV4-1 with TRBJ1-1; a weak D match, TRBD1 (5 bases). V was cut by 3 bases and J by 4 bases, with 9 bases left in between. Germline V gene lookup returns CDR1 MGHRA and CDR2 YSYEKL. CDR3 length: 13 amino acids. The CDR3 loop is CASSQGELTEAFF. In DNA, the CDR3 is TGCGCCAGCAGCCAGGGGGAGCTCACTGAAGCTTTCTTT.

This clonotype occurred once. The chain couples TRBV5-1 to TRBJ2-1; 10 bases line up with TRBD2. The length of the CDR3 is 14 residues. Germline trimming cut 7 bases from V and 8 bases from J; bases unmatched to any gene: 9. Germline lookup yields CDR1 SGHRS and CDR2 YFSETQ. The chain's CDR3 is CASDPSGRADEQFF. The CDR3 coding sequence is TGCGCCAGCGACCCTAGCGGGAGAGCAGATGAGCAGTTCTTC.

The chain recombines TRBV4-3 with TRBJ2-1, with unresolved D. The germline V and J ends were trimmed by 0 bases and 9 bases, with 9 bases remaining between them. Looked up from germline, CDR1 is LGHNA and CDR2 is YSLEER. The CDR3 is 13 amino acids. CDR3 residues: CASSQEPWGEQFF. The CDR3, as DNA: TGCGCCAGCAGCCAAGAACCTTGGGGTGAGCAGTTCTTC.

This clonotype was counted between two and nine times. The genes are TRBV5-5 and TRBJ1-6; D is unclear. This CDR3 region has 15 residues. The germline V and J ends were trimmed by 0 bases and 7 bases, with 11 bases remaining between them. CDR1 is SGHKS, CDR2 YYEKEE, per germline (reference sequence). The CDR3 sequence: CASSLAPQLNSPLHF. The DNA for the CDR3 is TGTGCCAGCAGCTTGGCGCCCCAGTTGAATTCACCCCTCCACTTT.

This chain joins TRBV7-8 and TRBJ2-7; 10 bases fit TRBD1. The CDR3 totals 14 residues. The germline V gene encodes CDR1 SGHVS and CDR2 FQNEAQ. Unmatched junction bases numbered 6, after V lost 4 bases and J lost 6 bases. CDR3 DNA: TGTGCCAGCAGCTCCGGGACAGGGGTGTCCGAGCAGTACTTC. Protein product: CASSSGTGVSEQYF. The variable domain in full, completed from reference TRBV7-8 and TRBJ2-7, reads GAGVSQSPRYKVAKRGQDVALRCDPISGHVSLFWYQQALGQGPEFLTYFQNEAQLDKSGLPSDRFFAERPEGSVSTLKIQRTQQEDSAVYLCASSSGTGVSEQYFGPGTRLTVT.

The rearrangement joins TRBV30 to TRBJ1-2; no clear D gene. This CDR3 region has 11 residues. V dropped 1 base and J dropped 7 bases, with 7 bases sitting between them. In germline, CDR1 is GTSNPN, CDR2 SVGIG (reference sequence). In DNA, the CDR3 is TGTGCCTGGAGTGGAGTAAGTGGCTACACCTTC. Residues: CAWSGVSGYTF.

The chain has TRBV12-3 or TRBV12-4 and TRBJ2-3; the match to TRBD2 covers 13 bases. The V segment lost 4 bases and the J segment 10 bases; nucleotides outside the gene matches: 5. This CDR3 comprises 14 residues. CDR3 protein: CASSSGLAGPAQYF. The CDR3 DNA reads TGTGCCAGCAGTTCGGGACTAGCGGGACCCGCGCAGTATTTT.

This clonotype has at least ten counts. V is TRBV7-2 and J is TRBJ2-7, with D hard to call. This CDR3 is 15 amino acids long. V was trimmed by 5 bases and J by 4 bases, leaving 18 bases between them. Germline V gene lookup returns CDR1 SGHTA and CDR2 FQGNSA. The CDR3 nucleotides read TGTGCCAGCAGCCCCTCAAGTTTTGGCGGTTACGAGCAGTACTTC. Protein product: CASSPSSFGGYEQYF.

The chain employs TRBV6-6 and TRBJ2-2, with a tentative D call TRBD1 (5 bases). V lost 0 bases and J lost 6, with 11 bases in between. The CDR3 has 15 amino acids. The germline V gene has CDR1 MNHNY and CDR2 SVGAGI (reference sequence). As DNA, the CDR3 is TGTGCCAGCAGTTACTCATGGGCAGGGCCCGGGGAGCTGTTTTTT. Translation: CASSYSWAGPGELFF.

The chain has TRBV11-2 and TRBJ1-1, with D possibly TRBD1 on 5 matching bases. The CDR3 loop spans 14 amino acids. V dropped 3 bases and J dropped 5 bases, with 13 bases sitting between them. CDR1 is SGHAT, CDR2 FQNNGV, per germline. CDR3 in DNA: TGTGCCAGCAGCTTCCTCCTTGACAGTACTGAAGCTTTCTTT. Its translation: CASSFLLDSTEAFF.

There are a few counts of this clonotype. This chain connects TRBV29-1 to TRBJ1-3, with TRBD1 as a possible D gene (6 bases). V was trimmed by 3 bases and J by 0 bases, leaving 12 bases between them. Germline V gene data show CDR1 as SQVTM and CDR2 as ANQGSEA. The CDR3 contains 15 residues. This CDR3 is CSVDKTGDSGNTIYF. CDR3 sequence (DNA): TGCAGCGTTGACAAGACAGGCGACTCTGGAAACACCATATATTTT.

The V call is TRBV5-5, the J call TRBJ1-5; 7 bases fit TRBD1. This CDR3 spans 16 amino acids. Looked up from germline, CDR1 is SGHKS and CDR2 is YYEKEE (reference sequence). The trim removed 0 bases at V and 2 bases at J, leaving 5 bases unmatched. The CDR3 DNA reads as TGTGCCAGCAGCTTGGGGTATGACAGGGGCAATCAGCCCCAGCATTTT. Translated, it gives CASSLGYDRGNQPQHF.

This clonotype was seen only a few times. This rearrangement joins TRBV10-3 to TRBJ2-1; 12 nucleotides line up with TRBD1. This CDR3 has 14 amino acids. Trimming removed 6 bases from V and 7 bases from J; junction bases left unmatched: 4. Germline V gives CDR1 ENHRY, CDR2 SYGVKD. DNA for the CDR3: TGTGCCATCAGAGGGGACAGGGGGCAGAATGAGCAGTTCTTC. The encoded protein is CAIRGDRGQNEQFF.

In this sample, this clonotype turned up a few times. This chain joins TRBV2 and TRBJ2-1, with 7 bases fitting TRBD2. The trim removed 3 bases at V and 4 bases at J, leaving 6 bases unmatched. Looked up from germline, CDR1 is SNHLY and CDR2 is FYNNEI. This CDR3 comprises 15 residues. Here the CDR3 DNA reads TGTGCCAGCAGTGAGTCCAGCGGGGTTTACAATGAGCAGTTCTTC. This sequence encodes CASSESSGVYNEQFF.

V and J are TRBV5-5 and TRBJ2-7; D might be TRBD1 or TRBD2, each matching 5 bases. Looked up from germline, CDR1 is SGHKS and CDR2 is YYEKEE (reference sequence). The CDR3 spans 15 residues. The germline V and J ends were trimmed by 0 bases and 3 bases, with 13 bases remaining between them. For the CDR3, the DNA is TGTGCCAGCAGCTTGGCCCAGGGAGAGATCTACGAGCAGTACTTC. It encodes CASSLAQGEIYEQYF.

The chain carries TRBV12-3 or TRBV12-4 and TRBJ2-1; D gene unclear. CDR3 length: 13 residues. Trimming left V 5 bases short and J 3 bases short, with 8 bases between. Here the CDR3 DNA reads TGTGCCAGCAGTCGAATGGACTACAATGAGCAGTTCTTC. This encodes CASSRMDYNEQFF.

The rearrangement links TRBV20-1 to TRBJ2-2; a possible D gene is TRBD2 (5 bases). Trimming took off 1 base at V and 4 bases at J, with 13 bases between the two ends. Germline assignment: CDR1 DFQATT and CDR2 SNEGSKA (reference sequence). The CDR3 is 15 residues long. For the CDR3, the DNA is TGCAGTGCTAGAGCTAGGCCTCGGGGCACCGGGGAGCTGTTTTTT. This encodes CSARARPRGTGELFF.

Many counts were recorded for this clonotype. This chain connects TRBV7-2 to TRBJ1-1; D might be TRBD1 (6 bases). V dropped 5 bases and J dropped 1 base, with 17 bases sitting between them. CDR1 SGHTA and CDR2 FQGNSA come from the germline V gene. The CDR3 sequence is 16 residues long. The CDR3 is CASSKQQGWANTEAFF. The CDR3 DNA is TGTGCCAGCAGCAAACAACAGGGTTGGGCGAACACTGAAGCTTTCTTT.

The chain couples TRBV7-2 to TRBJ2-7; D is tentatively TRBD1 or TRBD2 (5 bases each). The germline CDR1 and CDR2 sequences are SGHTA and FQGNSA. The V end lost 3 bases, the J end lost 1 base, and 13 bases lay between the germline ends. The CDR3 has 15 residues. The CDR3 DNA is TGTGCCAGCAGCTTGTCCACAGGAGGTTCCTACGAGCAGTACTTC. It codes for CASSLSTGGSYEQYF.